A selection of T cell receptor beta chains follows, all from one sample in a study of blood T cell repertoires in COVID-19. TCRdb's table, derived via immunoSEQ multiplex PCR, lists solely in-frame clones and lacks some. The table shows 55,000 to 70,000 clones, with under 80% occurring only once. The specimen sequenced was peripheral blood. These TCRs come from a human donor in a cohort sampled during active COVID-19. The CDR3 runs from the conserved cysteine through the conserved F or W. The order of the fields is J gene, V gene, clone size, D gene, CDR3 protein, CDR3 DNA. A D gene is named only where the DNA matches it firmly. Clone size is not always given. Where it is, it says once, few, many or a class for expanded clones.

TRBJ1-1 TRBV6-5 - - CANQPDGREAEAFF TGTGCGAACCAGCCCGACGGGAGGGAGGCTGAAGCTTTCTTT
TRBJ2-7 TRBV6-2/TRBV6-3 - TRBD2 CASSSGTSGFSYEQYF TGTGCCAGCAGTTCCGGGACTAGCGGGTTTTCCTACGAGCAGTACTTC
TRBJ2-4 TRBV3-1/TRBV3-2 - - CASSQSGVKNIQYF TGTGCCAGCAGCCAATCAGGGGTCAAAAACATTCAGTACTTC
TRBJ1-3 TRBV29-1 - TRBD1 CSVLTGDSGNTIYF TGCAGCGTTCTTACAGGGGATTCTGGAAACACCATATATTTT
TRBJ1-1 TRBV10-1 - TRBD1 CASSEGTGGTEAFF TGCGCCAGCAGTGAGGGGACAGGGGGCACTGAAGCTTTCTTT
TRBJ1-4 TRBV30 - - CAWSVDRINEKLFF TGTGCCTGGAGTGTAGACAGAATTAATGAAAAACTGTTTTTT
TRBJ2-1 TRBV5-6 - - CASSLVQGTEQFF TGTGCCAGCAGCTTGGTTCAGGGGACTGAGCAGTTCTTC
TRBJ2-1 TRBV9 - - CASSVVSSPEYEQFF TGTGCCAGCAGCGTAGTGTCTAGCCCGGAGTATGAGCAGTTCTTC
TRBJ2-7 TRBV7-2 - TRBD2 CASSLGGLAGPYEQYF TGTGCCAGCAGCTTAGGCGGTCTAGCGGGACCCTACGAGCAGTACTTC
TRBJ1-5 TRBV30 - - CAWSDGTGQPQHF TGTGCCTGGTCCGACGGCACGGGTCAGCCCCAGCATTTT
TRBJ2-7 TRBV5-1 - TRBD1 CASSLGTGELYEQYF TGCGCCAGCAGCTTGGGGACAGGGGAACTGTACGAGCAGTACTTC
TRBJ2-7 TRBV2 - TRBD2 CASRITGTSYEQYF TGTGCCAGCAGAATAACCGGGACTAGCTACGAGCAGTACTTC
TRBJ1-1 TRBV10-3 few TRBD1 CAITGQGYTEAFF TGTGCCATCACCGGACAGGGATACACTGAAGCTTTCTTT
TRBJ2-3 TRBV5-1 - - CASSLGAVSTDTQYF TGCGCCAGCAGCTTGGGTGCAGTTAGCACAGATACGCAGTATTTT
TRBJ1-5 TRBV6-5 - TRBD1 CASSLDRETQPQHF TGTGCCAGCAGTCTAGACAGGGAGACTCAGCCCCAGCATTTT
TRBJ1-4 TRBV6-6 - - CASSYSLSGSEKLFF TGTGCCAGCAGTTACTCGCTATCAGGTTCGGAAAAACTGTTTTTT
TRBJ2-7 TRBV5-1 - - CASSYRVGRDEQYF TGCGCCAGCAGCTACAGGGTAGGGAGGGACGAGCAGTACTTC
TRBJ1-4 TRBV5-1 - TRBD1 CASSLGGDRVATNEKLFF TGCGCCAGCAGCCTTGGGGGGGACAGGGTTGCAACTAATGAAAAACTGTTTTTT
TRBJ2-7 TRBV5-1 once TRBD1 CASSSRTGIYEQYF TGCGCCAGCAGCTCGAGGACAGGGATCTACGAGCAGTACTTC
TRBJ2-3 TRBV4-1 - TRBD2 CASSQPTGGASDTQYF TGCGCCAGCAGCCAGCCCACCGGGGGGGCATCAGATACGCAGTATTTT
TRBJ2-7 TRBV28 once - CASSSNYEQYF TGTGCCAGCAGTTCTAATTACGAGCAGTACTTC
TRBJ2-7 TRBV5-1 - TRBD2 CASSVGLAGFSSYEQYF TGCGCCAGCAGTGTTGGACTAGCGGGTTTCAGCTCCTACGAGCAGTACTTC
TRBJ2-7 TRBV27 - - CASSPRGGMSYEQYF TGTGCCAGCAGCCCCCGGGGCGGGATGTCCTACGAGCAGTACTTC
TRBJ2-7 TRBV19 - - CASSPGRRASYEQYF TGTGCCAGTAGTCCGGGACGGAGGGCTTCCTACGAGCAGTACTTC
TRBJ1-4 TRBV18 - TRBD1 CASSVDRDREKLFF TGTGCCAGCTCAGTGGACAGGGATCGGGAAAAACTGTTTTTT
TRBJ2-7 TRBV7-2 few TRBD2 CASSTGTSLYDSYEQYF TGTGCCAGCAGTACCGGGACTAGCCTCTATGACTCCTACGAGCAGTACTTC
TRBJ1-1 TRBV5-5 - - CASSTGSGSLGNTEAFF TGTGCCAGCAGCACAGGGTCAGGTTCTTTGGGGAACACTGAAGCTTTCTTT
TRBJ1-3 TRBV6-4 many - CASSDSKTGTGNTIYF TGTGCCAGCAGTGACTCGAAGACAGGAACAGGAAACACCATATATTTT
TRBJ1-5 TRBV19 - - CASTSGTLYSNQPQHF TGTGCCAGTACAAGCGGGACACTTTATAGCAATCAGCCCCAGCATTTT
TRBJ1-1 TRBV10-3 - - CAISDRDIKPEAFF TGTGCCATCAGTGACCGGGACATTAAGCCTGAAGCTTTCTTT
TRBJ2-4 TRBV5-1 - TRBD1 CASSLDRGRDIQYF TGCGCCAGCAGCTTGGACAGGGGCCGGGACATTCAGTACTTC
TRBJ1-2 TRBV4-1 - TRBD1 CASSQATGAYGYTF TGCGCCAGCAGCCAAGCTACAGGGGCCTATGGCTACACCTTC
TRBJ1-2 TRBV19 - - CASSDTGIGNYGYTF TGTGCCAGTAGTGACACAGGGATCGGTAACTATGGCTACACCTTC
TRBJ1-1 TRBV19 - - CASSIGGNTEAFF TGTGCCAGTAGTATTGGAGGGAACACTGAAGCTTTCTTT
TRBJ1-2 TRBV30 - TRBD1 CAWSRDRPYGYTF TGTGCCTGGAGTCGGGACAGACCTTATGGCTACACCTTC
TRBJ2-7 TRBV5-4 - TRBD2 CASSLGLAGSYEQYF TGTGCCAGCAGCTTGGGGCTAGCGGGGTCCTACGAGCAGTACTTC
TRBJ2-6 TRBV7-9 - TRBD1 CASSAWAGQGTGANVLTF TGTGCCAGCAGCGCCTGGGCGGGACAGGGGACTGGGGCCAACGTCCTGACTTTC
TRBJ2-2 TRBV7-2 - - CASSFQTGNTGELFF TGTGCCAGCAGCTTCCAGACAGGGAACACCGGGGAGCTGTTTTTT
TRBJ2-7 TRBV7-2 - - CASSLDGAGSQYF TGTGCCAGCAGCTTAGATGGGGCAGGTTCGCAGTACTTC
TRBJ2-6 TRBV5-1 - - CASSLEPSSGANVLTF TGCGCCAGCAGCTTGGAACCCAGCTCTGGGGCCAACGTCCTGACTTTC
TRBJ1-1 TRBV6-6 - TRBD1 CASRPLDWDRNTEAFF TGTGCCAGCAGGCCCCTCGACTGGGACAGAAACACTGAAGCTTTCTTT
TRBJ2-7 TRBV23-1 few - CADTRPTIEQYF TGCGCCGATACGCGGCCAACTATCGAGCAGTACTTC
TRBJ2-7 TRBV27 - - CASSFGGAGYEQYF TGTGCCAGCAGTTTTGGGGGCGCAGGGTACGAGCAGTACTTC
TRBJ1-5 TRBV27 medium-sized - CASSFSDSNQPQHF TGTGCCAGCAGTTTTAGTGATAGCAATCAGCCCCAGCATTTT
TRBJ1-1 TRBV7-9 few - CASSLPSGDGAFF TGTGCCAGCAGCTTACCCTCGGGGGATGGAGCTTTCTTT
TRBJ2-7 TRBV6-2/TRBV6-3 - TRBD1 CASSYSRTGNPSRYEQYF TGTGCCAGCAGTTACTCGAGGACAGGTAATCCGTCCCGCTACGAGCAGTACTTC
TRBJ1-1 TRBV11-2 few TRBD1 CASSLAAGGATEAFF TGTGCCAGCAGCTTAGCCGCAGGGGGCGCAACTGAAGCTTTCTTT
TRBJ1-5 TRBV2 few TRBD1 CASRQQGAGNQPQHF TGTGCCAGCAGACAACAGGGGGCCGGCAATCAGCCCCAGCATTTT
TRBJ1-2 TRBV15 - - CATSRDPSLPNYGYTF TGTGCCACCAGCAGAGATCCTTCCCTACCCAACTATGGCTACACCTTC
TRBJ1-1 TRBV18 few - CASSPALGSTEAFF TGTGCCAGCTCACCTGCATTGGGGAGCACTGAAGCTTTCTTT
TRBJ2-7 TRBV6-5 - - CASSYSREQSYEQYF TGTGCCAGCAGTTACTCTCGGGAGCAGTCCTACGAGCAGTACTTC